This T cell receptor (beta chain) was documented in a study of cytomegalovirus exposure and HLA in healthy donors. The CDR3 covers 16 residues. The germline V gene encodes CDR1 SGDLS and CDR2 YYNGEE. J was trimmed by 3 bases and V by 0 bases; bases with no gene match: 4. It was with 60 Vbeta and 13 Jbeta primers that the PCR ran. Generated by immunoSEQ multiplex PCR, the TCRdb table keeps only in-frame clones and is missing some. Recorded for this sample: more than 95,000 clones. In regard to this clone: Antigen specificity is unknown.

Healthy bone marrow donors made up the donor group. Overall study findings and caveats: Diagnosis of cytomegalovirus status made by the classifier reportedly showed high specificity and sensitivity. Whilst most TCR sequences proved rare, a subset of public TCRs occurred across many donors.

The specimen sequenced was PBMCs. This TCR derives from a man aged 40-50 years in good health and CMV-seronegative. The gene calls are TRBV9 and TRBJ2-3; TRBD2 agrees at 10 bases. The CDR3 DNA sequence: TGTGCCAGCAGCGTAGGGGCTAGCGGGAGAACAGATACGCAGTATTTT. Amino acid sequence: CASSVGASGRTDTQYF.